A selection of T cell receptor beta chains follows, all from one sample in a study of T cell responses to AZD1222 COVID-19 vaccine. Measured with immunoSEQ multiplex PCR; TCRdb has only the in-frame clones, and not every one. The sample contains 130,000 or so clones, approximately 85% of which appear only once. The sample here was peripheral blood, taken 28 days after the second dose of the MenACWY control vaccine. These TCRs come from an adult who received the MenACWY meningococcal vaccine as a control. Both conserved end residues are part of each CDR3. Each record gives: clone size, CDR3 length, V gene, J gene, D gene, CDR3 DNA, CDR3 protein. The D gene is left open where the match is weak. Where a row states a size, it is once, few, many or the class of an expanded clone; other rows omit it.

clone size: NA
CDR3 length: 13
V gene: TRBV7-8
J gene: TRBJ2-7
D gene: NA
CDR3 DNA: TGTGCCAGCAGCCTTATAGGTTTCTACGAGCAGTACTTC
CDR3 protein: CASSLIGFYEQYF

clone size: NA
CDR3 length: 19
V gene: TRBV10-3
J gene: TRBJ2-5
D gene: TRBD2
CDR3 DNA: TGTGCCATCAGTGAGTCAGGGAAGCGGGGGCCCACCCTCCAAGAGACCCAGTACTTC
CDR3 protein: CAISESGKRGPTLQETQYF

clone size: NA
CDR3 length: 13
V gene: TRBV10-3
J gene: TRBJ1-6
D gene: NA
CDR3 DNA: TGTGCCATCAGTGGGGGCGATTATTCACCCCTCCACTTT
CDR3 protein: CAISGGDYSPLHF

clone size: NA
CDR3 length: 13
V gene: TRBV5-1
J gene: TRBJ2-5
D gene: NA
CDR3 DNA: TGCGCCAGCAGCTTGGTTAGCGCGGAGACCCAGTACTTC
CDR3 protein: CASSLVSAETQYF

clone size: NA
CDR3 length: 14
V gene: TRBV13
J gene: TRBJ2-3
D gene: NA
CDR3 DNA: TGTGCCAGCAGGAAATGGACTGGCGTGGATACGCAGTATTTT
CDR3 protein: CASRKWTGVDTQYF

clone size: few
CDR3 length: 13
V gene: TRBV27
J gene: TRBJ1-3
D gene: NA
CDR3 DNA: TGTGCCAGCAGTTTATCGGGGGGAAACACCATATATTTT
CDR3 protein: CASSLSGGNTIYF

clone size: NA
CDR3 length: 13
V gene: TRBV23-1
J gene: TRBJ2-1
D gene: NA
CDR3 DNA: TGCGCCAGCAGTCAATCTGAGGGCTATGAGCAGTTCTTC
CDR3 protein: CASSQSEGYEQFF

clone size: NA
CDR3 length: 15
V gene: TRBV15
J gene: TRBJ1-2
D gene: TRBD1
CDR3 DNA: TGTGCCACCAGCATTCCGGGACAGGGCGGCTATGGCTACACCTTC
CDR3 protein: CATSIPGQGGYGYTF

clone size: once
CDR3 length: 15
V gene: TRBV3-1/TRBV3-2
J gene: TRBJ2-1
D gene: TRBD1
CDR3 DNA: TGTGCCAGCAGCCCGACAGGGAGCTTATACAATGAGCAGTTCTTC
CDR3 protein: CASSPTGSLYNEQFF

clone size: NA
CDR3 length: 13
V gene: TRBV11-2
J gene: TRBJ1-2
D gene: NA
CDR3 DNA: TGTGCCAGCAGTTCAGGGAAAGCGTATGGCTACACCTTC
CDR3 protein: CASSSGKAYGYTF

clone size: NA
CDR3 length: 15
V gene: TRBV5-1
J gene: TRBJ1-3
D gene: TRBD1
CDR3 DNA: TGCGCCAGCAGCGCGGGACAGCCACCTGGAAACACCATATATTTT
CDR3 protein: CASSAGQPPGNTIYF

clone size: once
CDR3 length: 15
V gene: TRBV3-1/TRBV3-2
J gene: TRBJ2-1
D gene: TRBD2
CDR3 DNA: TGTGCCAGCAGCCAAGAAAGCGGGGGTTACAATGAGCAGTTCTTC
CDR3 protein: CASSQESGGYNEQFF

clone size: once
CDR3 length: 16
V gene: TRBV5-8
J gene: TRBJ2-1
D gene: TRBD2
CDR3 DNA: TGTGCCAGCAGCTTGTTGGCGGGGGGCTCCTACAATGAGCAGTTCTTC
CDR3 protein: CASSLLAGGSYNEQFF

clone size: NA
CDR3 length: 14
V gene: TRBV6-5
J gene: TRBJ2-1
D gene: NA
CDR3 DNA: TGTGCCAGCAGTAAGGGACAAAATTACAATGAGCAGTTCTTC
CDR3 protein: CASSKGQNYNEQFF

clone size: once
CDR3 length: 14
V gene: TRBV19
J gene: TRBJ2-6
D gene: NA
CDR3 DNA: TGTGCCAGCCAGGACTCGCTTGGGGCCAACGTCCTGACTTTC
CDR3 protein: CASQDSLGANVLTF

clone size: NA
CDR3 length: 13
V gene: TRBV6-1
J gene: TRBJ2-5
D gene: NA
CDR3 DNA: TGTGCCAGCAGTGAAGGACCCTACAGGACCCAGTACTTC
CDR3 protein: CASSEGPYRTQYF

clone size: NA
CDR3 length: 17
V gene: TRBV19
J gene: TRBJ1-1
D gene: NA
CDR3 DNA: TGTGCCAGTAGTCTCACGGGACACGGTCTCATGAACACTGAAGCTTTCTTT
CDR3 protein: CASSLTGHGLMNTEAFF

clone size: once
CDR3 length: 14
V gene: TRBV27
J gene: TRBJ2-5
D gene: NA
CDR3 DNA: TGTGCCAGCAGTCCAGGGACGGTTCAAGAGACCCAGTACTTC
CDR3 protein: CASSPGTVQETQYF

clone size: NA
CDR3 length: 16
V gene: TRBV9
J gene: TRBJ2-7
D gene: TRBD2
CDR3 DNA: TGTGCCAGCAGCGTCGCGAGTAGCGGGCCTTCCTACGAGCAGTACTTC
CDR3 protein: CASSVASSGPSYEQYF